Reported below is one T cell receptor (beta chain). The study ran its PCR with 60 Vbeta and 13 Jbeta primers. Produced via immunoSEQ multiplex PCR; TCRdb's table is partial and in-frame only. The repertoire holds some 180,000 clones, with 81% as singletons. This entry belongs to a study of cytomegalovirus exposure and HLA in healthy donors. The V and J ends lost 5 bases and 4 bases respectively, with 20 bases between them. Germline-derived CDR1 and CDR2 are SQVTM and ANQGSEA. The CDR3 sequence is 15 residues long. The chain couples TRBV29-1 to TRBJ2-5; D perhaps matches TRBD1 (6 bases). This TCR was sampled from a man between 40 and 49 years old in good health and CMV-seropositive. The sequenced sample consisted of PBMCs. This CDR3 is CSVNGVGAYRETQYF. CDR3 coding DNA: TGCAGCGTTAACGGGGTGGGGGCTTATCGAGAGACCCAGTACTTC.